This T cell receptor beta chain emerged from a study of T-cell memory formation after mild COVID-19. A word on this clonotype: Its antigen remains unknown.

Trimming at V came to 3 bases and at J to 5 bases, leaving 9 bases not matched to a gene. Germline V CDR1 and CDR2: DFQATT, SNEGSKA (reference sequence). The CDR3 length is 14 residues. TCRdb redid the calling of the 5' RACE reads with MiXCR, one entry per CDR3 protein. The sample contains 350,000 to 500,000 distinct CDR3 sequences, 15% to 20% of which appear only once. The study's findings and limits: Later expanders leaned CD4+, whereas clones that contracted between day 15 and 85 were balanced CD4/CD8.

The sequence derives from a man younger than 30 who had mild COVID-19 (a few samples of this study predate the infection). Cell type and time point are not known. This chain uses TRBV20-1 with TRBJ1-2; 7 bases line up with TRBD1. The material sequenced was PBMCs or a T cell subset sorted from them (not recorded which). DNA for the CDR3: TGCAGTGCTAGTGTCGGGACAGCACTTTATGGCTACACCTTC. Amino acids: CSASVGTALYGYTF.